This T cell receptor (beta chain) is from a study of T-cell reconstitution after alpha-beta-depleted transplantation in children. Findings of the study overall: In some patients, recipient T cells and intrathymic progenitors surviving conditioning explained high day-60 diversity.

A note on this clonotype: The antigen is undetermined.

V lost 2 bases, J lost 11 bases, and 21 bases lay in between. Germline V CDR1 and CDR2: SQVTM, ANQGSEA. The CDR3 has 14 residues. Researchers prepared the TCRbeta library using unique molecular identifiers, the study reports. TCRdb analysed the PCR reads with MiXCR anew, one entry per CDR3 protein. Altogether 580,000 or so distinct CDR3 sequences are present, 20% to 25% being singletons, with the ten largest covering around an eighth. The TCR originated in a boy in the first two years of life who had a stem cell transplant for acute myeloid leukemia, so the T cells may come from the graft donor. The starting material was PBMCs, mostly from graft donor cells, obtained 360 days after TCRalphabeta/CD19-depleted stem cell transplant. V is TRBV29-1 and J is TRBJ1-1; TRBD1 might be the D (5 bases). The CDR3 sequence: CSVEPEAGPGYAFF. The CDR3 region has the DNA TGCAGCGTTGAACCTGAGGCGGGGCCAGGGTATGCTTTCTTT.